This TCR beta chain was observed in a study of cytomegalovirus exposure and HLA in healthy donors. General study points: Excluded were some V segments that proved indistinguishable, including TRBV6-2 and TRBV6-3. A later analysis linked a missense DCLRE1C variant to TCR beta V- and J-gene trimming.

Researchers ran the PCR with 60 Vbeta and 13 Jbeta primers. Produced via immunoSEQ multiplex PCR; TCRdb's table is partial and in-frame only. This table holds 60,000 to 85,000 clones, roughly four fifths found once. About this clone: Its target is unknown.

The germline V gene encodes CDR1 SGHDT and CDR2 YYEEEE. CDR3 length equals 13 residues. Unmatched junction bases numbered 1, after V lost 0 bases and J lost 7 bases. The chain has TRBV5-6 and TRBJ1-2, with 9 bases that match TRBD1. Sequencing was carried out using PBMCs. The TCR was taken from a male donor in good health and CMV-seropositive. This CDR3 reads CASSLGTGVGYTF. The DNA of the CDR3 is TGTGCCAGCAGCTTGGGGACAGGGGTTGGCTACACCTTC.